The text below deals with one T cell receptor beta chain. This sample is part of a study of blood T cell repertoires in COVID-19. Study overall: Samples came from the United States, Italy and Spain, spanning acute and convalescent COVID-19. T cells, B-cell-depleted T cells, or PBMCs provided the cDNA or gDNA that served as material.

CDR1 and CDR2 from the germline V gene are ENHRY and SYGVKD. The CDR3 is 13 residues long. After removal of 4 bases from V and 6 bases from J, the junction contained 3 bases not matched to a gene. This table comes from immunoSEQ multiplex PCR, and its TCRdb copy is limited to in-frame clones, with some not included. The repertoire holds around 39,000 clones, with roughly 90% as singletons. The sequencing input was peripheral blood. The V gene is TRBV10-3, the J gene TRBJ2-1, with TRBD2 identical over 7 bases. The clonotype comes from a man between 65 and 85 years old with acute or convalescent COVID-19. CDR3 sequence reads: CAISGSGINEQFF. The CDR3 region has the DNA TGTGCCATCAGTGGAAGCGGGATCAATGAGCAGTTCTTC.